This TCR beta chain was recorded in a study of T-cell memory formation after mild COVID-19. This clonotype turned up a few times. Its antigen is unknown. Study results and limitations: There was no confirmation that second-wave clones peaking on day 37 were SARS-CoV-2 specific. Contracting CD8+ clones were enriched in EMRA, CD4+ mainly in CM and EM.

From the 5' RACE reads, TCRdb called clonotypes with MiXCR, one entry per CDR3 protein. The sample consists of 580,000 or so distinct CDR3 sequences, roughly 17% of them appearing once. Sample: PBMCs or a T cell subset sorted from them (not recorded which). This TCR came from an adult woman who had mild COVID-19 (a few samples of this study predate the infection). Cell type and time point are not known.

CDR3 region: CASSSLAGVATDTQYF. DNA of the CDR3: TGTGCCAGCAGCTCTTTAGCGGGGGTGGCCACAGATACGCAGTATTTT. This sequence joins TRBV7-9 and TRBJ2-3; TRBD2 aligns across 9 bases. CDR1 and CDR2 (germline): SEHNR, FQNEAQ (reference sequence). The CDR3 extends over 16 amino acids. V lost 4 bases and J lost 2; bases outside the gene matches: 7.